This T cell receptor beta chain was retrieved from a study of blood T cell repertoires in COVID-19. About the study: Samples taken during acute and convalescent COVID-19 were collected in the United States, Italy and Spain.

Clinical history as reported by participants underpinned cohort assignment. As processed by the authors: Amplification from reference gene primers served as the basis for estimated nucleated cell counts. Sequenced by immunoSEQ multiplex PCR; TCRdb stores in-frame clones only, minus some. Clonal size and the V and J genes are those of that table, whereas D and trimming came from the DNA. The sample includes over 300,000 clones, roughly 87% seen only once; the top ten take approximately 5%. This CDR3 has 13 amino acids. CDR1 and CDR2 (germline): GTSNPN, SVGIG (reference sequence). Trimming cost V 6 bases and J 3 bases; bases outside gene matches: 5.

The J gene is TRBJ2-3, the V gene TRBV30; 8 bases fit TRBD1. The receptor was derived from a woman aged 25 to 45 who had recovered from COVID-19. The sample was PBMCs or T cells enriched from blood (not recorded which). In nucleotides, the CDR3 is TGTGCCTGTTACAGGGGGAGTACAGATACGCAGTATTTT. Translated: CACYRGSTDTQYF.